These 21 T cell receptor beta chains share one sample of origin, sequenced in a study of blood T cell repertoires in COVID-19. Profiled with immunoSEQ multiplex PCR; TCRdb holds only in-frame clones, not every one. This sample has tens of thousands of clones, with roughly 83% found just once. Sample: peripheral blood. All receptors derive from a human donor with acute or convalescent COVID-19. The donor label of this sample is uncertain.

This clone was picked up a small number of times. This rearrangement joins TRBV3-1 (or the pseudogene TRBV3-2) to TRBJ2-7, with a possible D match to TRBD1 (5 bases). Germline CDR1 and CDR2: LGHDT and YNNKEL (reference sequence). The CDR3 contains 13 residues. Between the trimmed V and J ends, which lost 1 base and 1 base, there was a span of 5 bases. The CDR3 region has the DNA TGTGCCAGCAGCCAAGGGACATCCTACGAGCAGTACTTC. Protein product: CASSQGTSYEQYF.

The rearrangement uses TRBV7-9 and TRBJ1-2, with D possibly TRBD1 on 6 matching bases. The germline V gene has CDR1 SEHNR and CDR2 FQNEAQ (reference sequence). CDR3 length: 14 amino acids. V shed 3 bases and J shed 4 bases, with 12 bases lying between them. This chain's CDR3 is CASSFLGQSYGYTF. The CDR3 coding sequence is TGTGCCAGCAGCTTCCTAGGACAGTCCTATGGCTACACCTTC.

The CDR3 loop is CALQGAPNSPLHF. The CDR3 DNA sequence: TGTGCCTTACAGGGGGCCCCGAATTCACCCCTCCACTTT. The V gene is TRBV30, the J gene TRBJ1-6, with TRBD1 matching 9 bases. Germline-derived CDR1 and CDR2 are GTSNPN and SVGIG (reference sequence). V was pared by 7 bases and J by 7 bases, with 5 bases of the junction left unmatched. CDR3 size: 13 residues.

V and J are TRBV2 and TRBJ2-7, with a tentative D call TRBD2 (7 bases). Germline CDR1 is SNHLY and CDR2 is FYNNEI. Between the trimmed V and J ends, which lost 6 bases and 0 bases, there was a span of 15 bases. This CDR3 comprises 15 residues. The CDR3 bases are TGTGCCAGCAGGGGCGGGGGCGCGGTCTCCTACGAGCAGTACTTC. It codes for CASRGGGAVSYEQYF. The full variable domain, its missing parts supplied by reference TRBV2 and TRBJ2-7, is EPEVTQTPSHQVTQMGQEVILRCVPISNHLYFYWYRQILGQKVEFLVSFYNNEISEKSEIFDDQFSVERPDGSNFTLKIRSTKLEDSAMYFCASRGGGAVSYEQYFGPGTRLTVT.

The chain is built from TRBV30 and TRBJ1-2; possibly TRBD1 for D (5 bases). V was trimmed by 0 bases and J by 7 bases, leaving 15 bases between them. The CDR3 totals 14 residues. CDR1 and CDR2 from the germline V gene are GTSNPN and SVGIG (reference sequence). In DNA form, the CDR3 reads TGTGCCTGGAGTGTACTAGGGACTACTCCTGGCTACACCTTC. It codes for CAWSVLGTTPGYTF. Full variable domain (rest looked up from reference TRBV30 and TRBJ1-2): SQTIHQWPATLVQPVGSPLSLECTVEGTSNPNLYWYRQAAGRGLQLLFYSVGIGQISSEVPQNLSASRPQDRQFILSSKKLLLSDSGFYLCAWSVLGTTPGYTFGSGTRLTVV.

The J gene is TRBJ1-3, the V gene TRBV6-5; D unresolved. The CDR3 is 15 residues long. Germline CDR1 MNHEY, CDR2 SVGAGI. V was pared by 0 bases and J by 8 bases, with 14 bases between. In DNA, the CDR3 is TGTGCCAGCAGTTACTCCCGGGGAGCGGAGGACACCATATATTTT. Protein: CASSYSRGAEDTIYF.

This chain links TRBV19 with TRBJ1-3; D remains unclear. This CDR3 region has 16 residues. The germline V gene encodes CDR1 LNHDA and CDR2 SQIVND (reference sequence). Trimming cost V 1 base and J 0 bases, with 10 bases left between them. CDR3 bases: TGTGCCAGTAGTATAGCGGCAGGAAACTCTGGAAACACCATATATTTT. It codes for CASSIAAGNSGNTIYF.

This chain joins TRBV2 and TRBJ1-4; weak D call: TRBD1 (6 bases). Between the trimmed V and J ends, which lost 4 bases and 0 bases, there was a span of 18 bases. This CDR3 is 18 amino acids long. Germline values: CDR1 SNHLY, CDR2 FYNNEI. The CDR3 region has the DNA TGTGCCAGCAGTGGTAGATTCTGGACAGTCACAACTAATGAAAAACTGTTTTTT. This gives the protein CASSGRFWTVTTNEKLFF.

This clone was observed once. J is TRBJ2-7 and V is TRBV7-2, with D uncertain. V lost 0 bases, J lost 2 bases, and 8 bases lay in between. Germline loops: CDR1 SGHTA, CDR2 FQGNSA. The CDR3 is made up of 14 amino acids. The CDR3 bases are TGTGCCAGCAGCTTAGCTGGGCAGACCTACGAGCAGTACTTC. Protein: CASSLAGQTYEQYF.

The CDR3 is CASSLARGLGYTF. The CDR3 region has the DNA TGTGCCAGCAGTTTAGCCAGGGGGCTTGGCTACACCTTC. The chain links TRBV12-3 or TRBV12-4 to TRBJ1-2; TRBD1 matches 8 bases. V was pared by 0 bases and J by 7 bases, with 1 base of the junction left unmatched. The CDR3 consists of 13 residues.

This rearrangement joins TRBV5-4 to TRBJ2-5, with D tentatively TRBD2 (7 bases). The CDR3 totals 15 residues. Germline CDR1 and CDR2: SGHNT and YYREEE (reference sequence). Trimming pared 4 bases from V and 4 bases from J, leaving 17 bases between. Here the CDR3 reads CASSPRGRDRETQYF. The CDR3 region has the DNA TGTGCCAGCAGCCCGCGGGGGCGGGATAGAGAGACCCAGTACTTC.

CDR3 nucleotides: TGCGCCAGCAGCCCGGTGGGCGGGGCGGGCGAGCAGTACTTC. It specifies CASSPVGGAGEQYF. This chain joins TRBV5-1 and TRBJ2-7, with a possible D match to TRBD2 (6 bases). The CDR3 has 14 amino acids. The germline V gene encodes CDR1 SGHRS and CDR2 YFSETQ. Between the trimmed V and J ends, which lost 4 bases and 6 bases, there was a span of 17 bases.

The rearrangement links TRBV28 to TRBJ1-1; no definite D call. The CDR3 extends over 13 amino acids. Trimming took off 6 bases at V and 3 bases at J, with 11 bases between the two ends. CDR1 MDHEN and CDR2 SYDVKM come from the germline V gene. In DNA, the CDR3 is TGTGCCAGCAGCCAGCGGGTAGACACTGAAGCTTTCTTT. It yields the protein CASSQRVDTEAFF.

The J gene is TRBJ1-5, the V gene TRBV19, with TRBD1 matching over 8 bases. Trimming removed 6 bases from V and 8 bases from J; junction bases left unmatched: 12. The CDR3 is 15 amino acids. The V gene's germline CDR1 is LNHDA and CDR2 SQIVND (reference sequence). Written as DNA, the CDR3 is TGTGCCAGTAGGACAGTCAGGGGGCGCGCCGAGCCCCAGCATTTT. Translating gives CASRTVRGRAEPQHF.

This clone appeared a few times. J is TRBJ1-3 and V is TRBV23-1; possible D gene TRBD1, 6 bases. TRBV23-1 is filed as an ORF, its function uncertain. The CDR3 extends over 14 amino acids. Deletions cut 3 bases from V and 7 bases from J, with 13 bases between. The CDR3 DNA sequence: TGCGCCAGCAGTCACTCTGACCAGGGGAACACCATATATTTT. Encoded protein: CASSHSDQGNTIYF.

The chain combines TRBV4-3 with TRBJ1-2; TRBD1 matches 8 bases. J gave up 2 bases and V 2 bases, and 1 base lay outside the gene matches. The CDR3 has 14 residues. The germline V gene encodes CDR1 LGHNA and CDR2 YSLEER. CDR3 DNA sequence: TGCGCCAGCAGCCAACAGGGGGCGAACTATGGCTACACCTTC. Protein sequence: CASSQQGANYGYTF.

This clone was counted once. The V gene is TRBV12-3 or TRBV12-4, the J gene TRBJ2-1; no clear D. V lost 4 bases, J lost 5 bases, and 9 bases lay in between. The CDR3 runs to 13 residues. This CDR3 reads CASSSGYNNEQFF. The CDR3 DNA is TGTGCCAGCAGTTCCGGGTACAACAATGAGCAGTTCTTC.

This clone is a singleton in its sample. The chain employs TRBV29-1 and TRBJ1-2; 9 bases fit TRBD1. The germline gives CDR1 SQVTM, CDR2 ANQGSEA. The CDR3 runs to 19 residues. The junction had 24 bases not matched to a gene; V was cut back by 6 bases and J by 4 bases. The CDR3 bases are TGCAGCGTCCCGACCCACCAAAGACAGGGGGTGATAAATGTCTATGGCTACACCTTC. Amino acids: CSVPTHQRQGVINVYGYTF.

This rearrangement joins TRBV7-2 to TRBJ1-1; 8 bases fit TRBD1. The CDR3 runs to 18 residues. Germline CDR1 and CDR2: SGHTA and FQGNSA. J was trimmed by 0 bases and V by 2 bases; bases with no gene match: 11. The CDR3 nucleotides read TGTGCCAGCAGCTTAAAGGTCGCGGCAGGGGGCATGAACACTGAAGCTTTCTTT. This sequence encodes CASSLKVAAGGMNTEAFF.

This CDR3 is CASSQTKRDRDGYTF. The DNA of the CDR3 is TGTGCCAGCAGCCAAACGAAACGGGACAGGGATGGCTACACCTTC. This chain uses TRBV3-1 (or the pseudogene TRBV3-2) with TRBJ1-2; 9 bases map to TRBD1. V lost 2 bases and J lost 6; bases outside the gene matches: 7. Germline CDR1 and CDR2: LGHDT and YNNKEL (reference sequence). The CDR3 has 15 amino acids.

This chain links TRBV7-9 with TRBJ1-4; D is undetermined. Germline CDR1 and CDR2: SEHNR and FQNEAQ (reference sequence). Trimming took 2 bases from V and 7 from J, leaving 8 bases between them. The CDR3 runs to 13 residues. The CDR3 DNA reads TGTGCCAGCAGCTTAAATACGGGTGAAAAACTGTTTTTT. Its translation is CASSLNTGEKLFF.